This T cell receptor beta chain comes out of a study of blood T cell repertoires in COVID-19. Germline assignment: CDR1 SNHLY and CDR2 FYNNEI. V was clipped by 9 bases and J by 1 base, with 15 bases between them. This CDR3 has 14 residues. Sequencing was performed with immunoSEQ multiplex PCR; in TCRdb, only in-frame clones are kept and a portion is missing. The table lists 300,000 to 450,000 clones, about 85% of them singletons. This clonotype was sampled from a woman under 30 with acute or convalescent COVID-19. Sequenced material: peripheral blood. The chain recombines TRBV2 with TRBJ1-1; tentative D call: TRBD1 (5 bases). The CDR3 is CARPRDSQNTEAFF. DNA for the CDR3: TGTGCCAGACCGAGGGACTCGCAGAACACTGAAGCTTTCTTT.